The 2 T cell receptor beta chains given below trace back to one sample, sequenced in a study of long-term antiretroviral therapy in people with HIV (dated by TCRdb to the early 2020s). The immunoSEQ hsTCRB v3.0 assay was used at survey level resolution for TRB variable region sequencing. TCRdb provides this immuneACCESS table in a form limited to in-frame rearrangements. Some clones are lacking; in checked studies, under half of them reflect an unresolved V gene, and why the rest are absent is not known. The sample table contains approximately 21,000 clones; only one count was recorded for approximately 80% of them. About 9.3% of the sample lies in the top ten. Material: unsorted PBMCs, obtained 0.5 years before starting antiretroviral therapy. All receptors derive from a man between 18 and 29 years old with HIV.

The chain couples TRBV5-1 to TRBJ2-3, with 9 bases lining up with TRBD1. This CDR3 contains 14 residues. Germline V gives CDR1 SGHRS, CDR2 YFSETQ. The V and J ends lost 4 bases and 7 bases, in that order; junction bases with no gene match: 7. In DNA form, the CDR3 reads TGCGCCAGCAGCCCCGGGACAGGGACGAATACGCAGTATTTT. It codes for CASSPGTGTNTQYF.

This chain connects TRBV9 to TRBJ1-1, with 8 bases matching TRBD1. The CDR3 consists of 15 residues. V was pared by 3 bases and J by 1 base, with 5 bases of the junction left unmatched. Per the germline V gene, CDR1 is SGDLS and CDR2 is YYNGEE. CDR3 sequence reads: CASSATGGTNTEAFF. The CDR3, as DNA: TGTGCCAGCAGCGCAACAGGGGGAACGAACACTGAAGCTTTCTTT.